This T cell receptor beta chain was sequenced in a study of identical twins. In its sample, this clonotype was seen a few times. MiXCR, applied by TCRdb to the 5' RACE reads, yields one record per CDR3 protein. The table includes under 300,000 distinct CDR3 sequences, 5% to 7% detected once. Germline V gene data show CDR1 as DFQATT and CDR2 as SNEGSKA (reference sequence). The CDR3 consists of 14 residues. V lost 3 bases, J lost 3 bases, and 11 bases lay in between. Another study also made use of these data, one on T cells expressing NK-cell markers.

This receptor was identified in a woman younger than 35 in good health. Sequencing was performed on CD8+ T cells sorted from blood. The chain uses TRBV20-1 and TRBJ2-2; unclear D gene. The CDR3 DNA reads as TGCAGTGCTAGGAGTTTTAGATACACCGGGGAGCTGTTTTTT. Translated: CSARSFRYTGELFF.